The 8 T cell receptor beta chains listed next were all sequenced from one sample in a study of blood T cell repertoires in COVID-19 (dated by TCRdb to the early 2020s). Library generation was performed with the immunoSEQ multiplex PCR assay. TCRdb limited this immuneACCESS table to in-frame rearrangements with V and J called. A share of clones is missing; checked studies link under half to unresolved V genes, and the rest is unexplained. The sample table records 300,000 to 400,000 clones; around 87% of these occur just once. The biggest ten clones account for 2.3% of the sample. Source material: peripheral blood. The receptors stem from a woman aged 55-69 years with COVID-19, enrolled during active disease.

The J gene is TRBJ2-7, the V gene TRBV6-6; D might be TRBD1 (5 bases). V was pared by 2 bases and J by 5 bases, with 19 bases between. The CDR3 sequence is 16 residues long. CDR1 and CDR2 from the germline V gene are MNHNY and SVGAGI (reference sequence). CDR3: CASSYPFSQGFHEQYF. CDR3 DNA sequence: TGTGCCAGCAGTTACCCCTTTTCTCAGGGTTTCCACGAGCAGTACTTC.

This clone was recorded only once. The same CDR3 arises from other DNA sequences in this sample as well. This sequence joins TRBV19 and TRBJ1-1; no definite D call. The CDR3 runs to 13 residues. Germline CDR1 is LNHDA and CDR2 is SQIVND (reference sequence). Trimming cost V 1 base and J 0 bases, with 3 bases left between them. The CDR3 spells CASSIAVNTEAFF. CDR3 nucleotide sequence: TGTGCCAGTAGTATAGCAGTGAACACTGAAGCTTTCTTT.

V gene TRBV7-3 combines with J gene TRBJ2-5, with TRBD1 matching over 9 bases. Unmatched junction bases numbered 5, after V lost 5 bases and J lost 7 bases. From germline, CDR1 is SGHTA and CDR2 FQGTGA. This CDR3 has 13 residues. CDR3 bases: TGTGCCAGCAGCCAGGACAGGGGATTGACCCAGTACTTC. Residues: CASSQDRGLTQYF.

The V gene is TRBV14, the J gene TRBJ2-7, with TRBD2 matching over 7 bases. Germline values: CDR1 SGHDN, CDR2 FVKESK. The CDR3 runs to 18 residues. V lost 0 bases, J lost 6 bases, and 17 bases stayed unmatched. The CDR3 DNA reads as TGTGCCAGCAGCCAAGAACGTGGTAAGGCCGGGAGGCTGTTCGAGCAGTACTTC. Protein: CASSQERGKAGRLFEQYF.

The CDR3: CASSSYPTGHLYGYTF. DNA for the CDR3: TGTGCCAGCAGTTCATACCCCACGGGACACCTCTATGGCTACACCTTC. The rearrangement links TRBV27 to TRBJ1-2; D is perhaps TRBD1 (6 bases). V was trimmed by 4 bases and J by 4 bases, leaving 19 bases between them. The germline gives CDR1 MNHEY, CDR2 SMNVEV (reference sequence). The CDR3 runs 16 residues.

The chain recombines TRBV7-8 with TRBJ1-5; TRBD1 aligns across 8 bases. V shed 1 base and J 7 bases; nucleotides not matched to a gene: 6. The CDR3 is 15 amino acids. The germline gives CDR1 SGHVS, CDR2 FQNEAQ. The CDR3 sequence is CASSLDRGTGQPQHF. DNA of the CDR3: TGTGCCAGCAGCTTAGACAGGGGGACAGGACAGCCCCAGCATTTT.

The chain combines TRBV5-1 with TRBJ1-2; possibly TRBD1 for D (6 bases). Trimming cost V 3 bases and J 0 bases, with 9 bases left between them. Germline CDR1 is SGHRS and CDR2 is YFSETQ. The CDR3 runs to 14 residues. The CDR3 sequence: CASSYRTANYGYTF. The CDR3, as DNA: TGCGCCAGCAGCTACCGGACAGCTAACTATGGCTACACCTTC.

This chain uses TRBV6-1 with TRBJ1-1; 8 nucleotides line up with TRBD1. CDR1 and CDR2 (germline): MNHNS, SASEGT. V trimming: 3 bases; J trimming: 8 bases; junction bases outside the gene matches: 5. The CDR3 loop spans 13 amino acids. The CDR3 region has the DNA TGTGCCAGCAGTGACCGCCCAGGGGGCGAAGCTTTCTTT. Protein: CASSDRPGGEAFF.